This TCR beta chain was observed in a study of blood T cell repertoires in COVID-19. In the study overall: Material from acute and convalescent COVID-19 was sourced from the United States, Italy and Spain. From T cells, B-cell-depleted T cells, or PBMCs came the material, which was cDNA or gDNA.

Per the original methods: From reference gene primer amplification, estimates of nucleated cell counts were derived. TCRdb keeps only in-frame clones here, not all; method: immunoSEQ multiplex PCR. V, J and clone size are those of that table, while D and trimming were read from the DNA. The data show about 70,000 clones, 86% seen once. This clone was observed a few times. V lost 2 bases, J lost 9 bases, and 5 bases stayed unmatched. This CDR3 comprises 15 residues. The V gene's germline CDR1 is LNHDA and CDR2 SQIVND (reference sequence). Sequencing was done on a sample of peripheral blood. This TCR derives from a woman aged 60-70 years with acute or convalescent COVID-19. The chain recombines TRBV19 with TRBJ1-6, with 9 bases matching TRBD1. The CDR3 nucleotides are TGTGCCAGTAGTATAACCGGGACAGGGAGTTCACCCCTCCACTTT. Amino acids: CASSITGTGSSPLHF.